A single sample gave rise to the 31 T cell receptor beta chains below, sequenced in a study of T cell responses to AZD1222 COVID-19 vaccine. Assay used: immunoSEQ multiplex PCR; TCRdb lists only in-frame clones, some missing. The repertoire has around 140,000 clones, 88% of them found once; the top ten carry roughly 5.2%. The sequencing used peripheral blood, collected 28 days after the second dose of the MenACWY control vaccine. The receptors stem from an adult who received the MenACWY meningococcal vaccine as a control.

The chain combines TRBV30 with TRBJ1-5; perhaps TRBD1 as D (6 bases). Trimming took off 0 bases at V and 2 bases at J, with 8 bases between the two ends. From germline, CDR1 is GTSNPN and CDR2 SVGIG (reference sequence). The CDR3 has 14 residues. The CDR3 DNA is TGTGCCTGGAGTGTGGAGGGGGGCAATCAGCCCCAGCATTTT. Its protein product is CAWSVEGGNQPQHF.

V is TRBV15 and J is TRBJ1-6; D gene uncertain. With 0 bases removed from V and 10 bases from J, the gap between germline ends came to 13 bases. Germline values: CDR1 LNHNV, CDR2 YYDKDF (reference sequence). This CDR3 region has 15 residues. DNA for the CDR3: TGTGCCACCAGCAGAGATTTTTCAGTCGGGTCACCCCTCCACTTT. Translating it yields CATSRDFSVGSPLHF.

This sequence joins TRBV9 and TRBJ2-1; the match to TRBD1 covers 9 bases. Looked up from germline, CDR1 is SGDLS and CDR2 is YYNGEE. The CDR3 loop spans 15 amino acids. Trimming cost V 3 bases and J 3 bases; bases outside gene matches: 4. The CDR3 reads CASSAPGQGYNEQFF. The CDR3 DNA reads as TGTGCCAGCAGCGCCCCGGGACAGGGCTACAATGAGCAGTTCTTC.

This clone came up once. The chain employs TRBV2 and TRBJ2-2; D is unclear. The CDR3 has 13 residues. The germline CDR1 and CDR2 sequences are SNHLY and FYNNEI. The V gene lost 7 bases and the J gene lost 2 bases, with 8 bases spanning the gap. As DNA, the CDR3 is TGTGCCAGCAACGGGTTTAACACCGGGGAGCTGTTTTTT. Amino acids: CASNGFNTGELFF.

V and J are TRBV18 and TRBJ2-3; D is possibly TRBD2 (7 bases). V shed 0 bases and J shed 2 bases, with 15 bases lying between them. Per germline, CDR1 KGHSH and CDR2 LQKENI. The CDR3 covers 17 residues. This CDR3 reads CASSPPRRGLTTDTQYF. Here the CDR3 DNA reads TGTGCCAGCTCACCACCCCGCAGGGGACTAACCACAGATACGCAGTATTTT.

J is TRBJ1-4 and V is TRBV9; no clear D. This CDR3 has 13 amino acids. The germline V gene encodes CDR1 SGDLS and CDR2 YYNGEE. Deletions cut 4 bases from V and 8 bases from J, with 12 bases between. The DNA for the CDR3 is TGTGCCAGCAGCTTTACCGGCAGGGAAAAACTGTTTTTT. Translation gives CASSFTGREKLFF.

This chain uses TRBV6-5 with TRBJ2-2, with TRBD1 matching 8 bases. Trimming took 4 bases from V and 6 from J; bases not matched to a gene: 4. The V gene's germline CDR1 is MNHEY and CDR2 SVGAGI. The CDR3 covers 14 residues. CDR3 loop: CASSWDRPPGELFF. In nucleotides, the CDR3 is TGTGCCAGCAGTTGGGACAGGCCCCCCGGGGAGCTGTTTTTT.

The chain combines TRBV24-1 with TRBJ2-7, with 13 bases aligning to TRBD2. The CDR3 sequence is 16 residues long. V lost 4 bases and J lost 4; bases outside the gene matches: 6. Per germline, CDR1 KGHDR and CDR2 SFDVKD. CDR3 sequence reads: CATSDSTSGRVYEQYF. CDR3 nucleotides: TGTGCCACCAGTGACTCTACTAGCGGGAGGGTGTACGAGCAGTACTTC.

V gene TRBV4-3 combines with J gene TRBJ1-1; possible D gene TRBD1, 5 bases. V shed 6 bases and J shed 3 bases, with 20 bases lying between them. This CDR3 is 16 amino acids long. Germline assignment: CDR1 LGHNA and CDR2 YSLEER. In DNA form, the CDR3 reads TGCGCCAGCAGACAAAGAAATGAAGGGACCTACACTGAAGCTTTCTTT. This codes for CASRQRNEGTYTEAFF.

This clone occurred once. The CDR3 protein is CASSLRELNTEAFF. CDR3 DNA: TGTGCCAGCAGCTTAAGAGAGCTGAACACTGAAGCTTTCTTT. The chain is built from TRBV7-9 and TRBJ1-1; D is unresolved. From germline, CDR1 is SEHNR and CDR2 FQNEAQ (reference sequence). There are 14 residues in the CDR3. The V and J ends lost 2 bases and 0 bases respectively, with 7 bases between them. The variable domain in full, with the rest retrieved from reference TRBV7-9 and TRBJ1-1, is DTGVSQNPRHKITKRGQNVTFRCDPISEHNRLYWYRQTLGQGPEFLTYFQNEAQLEKSRLLSDRFSAERPKGSFSTLEIQRTEQGDSAMYLCASSLRELNTEAFFGQGTRLTVV.

The rearrangement links TRBV27 to TRBJ1-5; 9 bases are a match to TRBD1. The CDR3 length is 17 residues. V shed 3 bases and J 7 bases; nucleotides not matched to a gene: 13. Germline values: CDR1 MNHEY, CDR2 SMNVEV (reference sequence). The CDR3 bases are TGTGCCAGCAGTTTGCACTACCTAGGGACAGGGAGACAGCCCCAGCATTTT. Translation: CASSLHYLGTGRQPQHF.

The V gene is TRBV6-5, the J gene TRBJ1-2; tentatively, D is TRBD1 (6 bases). The V end lost 6 bases, the J end lost 0 bases, and 14 bases lay between the germline ends. Looked up from germline, CDR1 is MNHEY and CDR2 is SVGAGI. This CDR3 is 15 amino acids long. CDR3 nucleotides: TGTGCCAGCAGGCTGGGACATACCTCTAACTATGGCTACACCTTC. Its protein is CASRLGHTSNYGYTF.

The chain carries TRBV27 and TRBJ2-7; 10 positions agree with TRBD2. V dropped 6 bases and J dropped 5; count of bases not matched to a gene: 10. This CDR3 has 15 amino acids. The germline V gene encodes CDR1 MNHEY and CDR2 SMNVEV (reference sequence). The CDR3 is CASSDAQAGGDEQYF. CDR3 sequence (DNA): TGTGCCAGCAGCGACGCCCAAGCGGGAGGGGACGAGCAGTACTTC.

In its sample, this clone was seen a few times. This rearrangement joins TRBV28 to TRBJ2-4; 8 bases match TRBD2. Germline-derived CDR1 and CDR2 are MDHEN and SYDVKM. The CDR3 has 15 amino acids. J gave up 3 bases and V 6 bases, and 7 bases lay outside the gene matches. CDR3 sequence: CASRHPGLDKNIQYF. CDR3 in DNA: TGTGCCAGCAGACATCCGGGACTAGACAAAAACATTCAGTACTTC.

The chain employs TRBV5-6 and TRBJ1-2; D remains unclear. The CDR3 runs 13 residues. V was cut by 4 bases and J by 10 bases, with 17 bases left in between. The germline CDR1 and CDR2 sequences are SGHDT and YYEEEE. CDR3 nucleotides: TGTGCCAGCAGCGAGGAAGGGCGTAACGACTACACCTTC. This gives the protein CASSEEGRNDYTF.

The V call is TRBV28, the J call TRBJ1-1; a possible D gene is TRBD1 (5 bases). Per the germline V gene, CDR1 is MDHEN and CDR2 is SYDVKM. The CDR3 totals 16 residues. V was cut by 6 bases and J by 1 base, with 18 bases left in between. The CDR3 region has the DNA TGTGCCAGCAGCCCACCTCCGGGACTGAGGAACACTGAAGCTTTCTTT. This encodes CASSPPPGLRNTEAFF.

This chain connects TRBV7-3 to TRBJ2-2; D is uncertain. The V and J ends lost 0 bases and 5 bases respectively, with 7 bases between them. Per the germline V gene, CDR1 is SGHTA and CDR2 is FQGTGA. This CDR3 comprises 14 residues. The CDR3 spells CASSLTAGTGELFF. As DNA, the CDR3 is TGTGCCAGCAGCTTAACGGCTGGTACCGGGGAGCTGTTTTTT. Drawing the rest from reference TRBV7-3 and TRBJ2-2, the complete variable domain is GAGVSQTPSNKVTEKGKYVELRCDPISGHTALYWYRQSLGQGPEFLIYFQGTGAADDSGLPNDRFFAVRPEGSVSTLKIQRTERGDSAVYLCASSLTAGTGELFFGEGSRLTVL.

The rearrangement joins TRBV12-5 to TRBJ2-3; 8 bases map to TRBD2. This CDR3 contains 15 residues. V was clipped by 1 base and J by 2 bases; unmatched bases: 2. The germline V gene has CDR1 LGHNT and CDR2 FRNRAP. This CDR3 reads CASGLGSGVTDTQYF. For the CDR3, the DNA is TGTGCTAGTGGTTTGGGTAGCGGGGTCACAGATACGCAGTATTTT.

The chain uses TRBV4-2 and TRBJ2-3; no reliable D call. V was cut by 1 base and J by 5 bases, with 4 bases left in between. Germline loops: CDR1 LGHNA, CDR2 YNFKEQ. This CDR3 is 12 amino acids long. The CDR3 sequence is CASSQVKDTQYF. CDR3 in DNA: TGTGCCAGCAGCCAAGTCAAAGATACGCAGTATTTT.

The chain couples TRBV7-9 to TRBJ1-3; 8 bases are a match to TRBD1. The CDR3 length is 14 residues. The germline V gene encodes CDR1 SEHNR and CDR2 FQNEAQ (reference sequence). J lost 8 bases, V lost 4 bases, and 7 bases had no gene match. DNA of the CDR3: TGTGCCAGCAGCTACCGGGACAGGCGGGACACCATATATTTT. It yields the protein CASSYRDRRDTIYF.

The CDR3 sequence: CASTGLAGKETQYF. The CDR3, as DNA: TGTGCCAGCACGGGACTAGCGGGAAAGGAAACGCAGTATTTT. The chain is built from TRBV2 and TRBJ2-3; 13 bases are a match to TRBD2. The CDR3 consists of 14 residues. Trimming took 7 bases from V and 9 from J; bases not matched to a gene: 7. Germline V gene lookup returns CDR1 SNHLY and CDR2 FYNNEI.

This chain's CDR3 is CASRISTDTQYF. The CDR3 coding sequence is TGTGCCAGCAGGATATCCACAGATACGCAGTATTTT. The V call is TRBV7-2, the J call TRBJ2-3; D uncertain. V gave up 6 bases and J gave up 2 bases, with 6 bases separating them. CDR1 SGHTA and CDR2 FQGNSA come from the germline V gene. The CDR3 length is 12 residues.

The V call is TRBV7-2, the J call TRBJ2-3; 12 nucleotides line up with TRBD1. The CDR3 is 16 residues long. CDR1 is SGHTA and CDR2 is FQGNSA in the germline V gene. Losses at the gene ends were 5 bases for V and 3 bases for J; bases not matched to a gene: 6. The CDR3 reads CASSLTGQGATDTQYF. The CDR3 coding sequence is TGTGCCAGCAGCCTAACGGGACAGGGGGCAACAGATACGCAGTATTTT.

The chain combines TRBV5-8 with TRBJ1-5; 8 positions match TRBD1. CDR3 length: 15 amino acids. V was clipped by 5 bases and J by 4 bases; unmatched bases: 8. Per the germline V gene, CDR1 is SGHTS and CDR2 is YDEGEE. This CDR3 reads CASRTAGGGNQPQHF. The CDR3 DNA reads TGTGCCAGCAGGACTGCAGGGGGCGGAAATCAGCCCCAGCATTTT.

V usage is TRBV6-2 or TRBV6-3 and J usage is TRBJ2-4; TRBD2 agrees at 12 bases. Germline V gene data show CDR1 as MNHEY and CDR2 as SVGEGT. There are 19 residues in the CDR3. The J segment lost 0 bases and the V segment lost 3 bases, leaving 9 bases of the junction unmatched. CDR3 sequence: CASSYRPRTSGIAKNIQYF. In nucleotides, the CDR3 is TGTGCCAGCAGTTATCGTCCTCGGACTAGCGGGATAGCCAAAAACATTCAGTACTTC.

The chain combines TRBV6-5 with TRBJ1-3; D is possibly TRBD1 (6 bases). The germline V gene has CDR1 MNHEY and CDR2 SVGAGI. CDR3 length: 14 amino acids. V lost 6 bases to trimming and J lost 0 bases, with 9 bases between them. The CDR3 DNA reads as TGTGCCAGCAGCAGGACAGTCTCTGGAAACACCATATATTTT. Translated: CASSRTVSGNTIYF.

The chain combines TRBV6-5 with TRBJ1-1; 7 nucleotides match TRBD1. CDR3 length: 14 residues. Looked up from germline, CDR1 is MNHEY and CDR2 is SVGAGI. V trimming: 4 bases; J trimming: 5 bases; junction bases outside the gene matches: 7. The DNA for the CDR3 is TGTGCCAGCAGTTTGAGACAGGGCCGGACTGAAGCTTTCTTT. Its protein product is CASSLRQGRTEAFF.

The genes are TRBV6-6 and TRBJ1-4; D not resolved. The germline CDR1 and CDR2 sequences are MNHNY and SVGAGI (reference sequence). This CDR3 contains 13 residues. The V end was cut by 9 bases, the J end by 8 bases, with 16 bases between. Written as DNA, the CDR3 is TGTGCCAGTGAAACAGCAATAGGGGAAAAACTGTTTTTT. Amino acid sequence: CASETAIGEKLFF.

The V call is TRBV29-1, the J call TRBJ2-3, with no clear D. The CDR3 length is 14 residues. Trimming took 0 bases from V and 5 from J, leaving 12 bases between them. The germline V gene has CDR1 SQVTM and CDR2 ANQGSEA. The CDR3 here is CSVEDPLKGDTQYF. Written as DNA, the CDR3 is TGCAGCGTTGAAGATCCACTAAAGGGAGATACGCAGTATTTT.

The chain has TRBV7-3 and TRBJ2-2; D perhaps matches TRBD2 (6 bases). The length of the CDR3 is 16 residues. V was cut by 5 bases and J by 5 bases, with 18 bases left in between. Germline V CDR1 and CDR2: SGHTA, FQGTGA. CDR3 residues: CASSQVGGSGTGELFF. DNA of the CDR3: TGTGCCAGCAGCCAGGTCGGGGGATCAGGGACCGGGGAGCTGTTTTTT.

This chain uses TRBV12-3 or TRBV12-4 with TRBJ1-1, with D uncertain. V lost 7 bases, J lost 2 bases, and 8 bases lay in between. The CDR3 sequence is 12 residues long. CDR3: CASIKGNTEAFF. CDR3 sequence (DNA): TGTGCCAGCATAAAGGGAAACACTGAAGCTTTCTTT.